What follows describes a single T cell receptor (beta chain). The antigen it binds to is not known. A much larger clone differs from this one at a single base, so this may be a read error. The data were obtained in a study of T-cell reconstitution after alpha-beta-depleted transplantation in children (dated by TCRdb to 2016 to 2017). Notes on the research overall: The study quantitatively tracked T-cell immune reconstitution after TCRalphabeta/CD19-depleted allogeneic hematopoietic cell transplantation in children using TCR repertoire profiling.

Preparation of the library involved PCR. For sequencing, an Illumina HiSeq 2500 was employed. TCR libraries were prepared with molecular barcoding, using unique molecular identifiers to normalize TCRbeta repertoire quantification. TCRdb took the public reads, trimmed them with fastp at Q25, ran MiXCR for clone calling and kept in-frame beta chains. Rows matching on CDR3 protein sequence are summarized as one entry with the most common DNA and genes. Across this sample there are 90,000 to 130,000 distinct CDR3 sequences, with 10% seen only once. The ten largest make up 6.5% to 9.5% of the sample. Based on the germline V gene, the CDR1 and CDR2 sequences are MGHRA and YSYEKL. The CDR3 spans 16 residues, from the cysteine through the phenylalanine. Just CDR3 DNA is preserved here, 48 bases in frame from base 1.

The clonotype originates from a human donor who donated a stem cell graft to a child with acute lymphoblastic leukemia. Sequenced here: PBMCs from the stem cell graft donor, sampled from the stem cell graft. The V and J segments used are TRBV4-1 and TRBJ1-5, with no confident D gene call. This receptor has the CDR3 CASSQDSPGSNQHQHF. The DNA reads TGCGCCAGCAGCCAAGACTCCCCCGGTAGCAATCAGCACCAGCATTTT.